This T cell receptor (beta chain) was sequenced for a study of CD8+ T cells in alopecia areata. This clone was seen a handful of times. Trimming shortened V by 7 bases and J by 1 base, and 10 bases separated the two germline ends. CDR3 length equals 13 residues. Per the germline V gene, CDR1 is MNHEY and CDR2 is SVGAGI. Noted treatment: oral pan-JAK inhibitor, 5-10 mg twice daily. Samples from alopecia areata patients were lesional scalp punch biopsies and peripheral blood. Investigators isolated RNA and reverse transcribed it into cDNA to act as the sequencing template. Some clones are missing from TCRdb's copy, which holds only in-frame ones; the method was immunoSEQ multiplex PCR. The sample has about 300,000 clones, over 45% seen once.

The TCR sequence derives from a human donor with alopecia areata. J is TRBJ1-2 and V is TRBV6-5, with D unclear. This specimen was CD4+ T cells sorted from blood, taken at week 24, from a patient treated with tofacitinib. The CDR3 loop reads CASKVDGNYGYTF. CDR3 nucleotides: TGTGCCAGCAAAGTCGACGGTAACTATGGCTACACCTTC.